This is a list of T cell receptor beta chains from one sample in a study of technical replicates of blood from a handful of donors. The table came from immunoSEQ multiplex PCR; TCRdb's copy has only in-frame clones and leaves some out. The sample lists approximately 87,000 clones; approximately 95% were seen once. Sequenced input: T cells isolated from PBMCs. The receptors stem from a human donor in good health. Each CDR3 is given with its conserved first and last residue. D genes are given only for firm matches. Clone size appears in some rows only: once, few, many, or a class for an expanded clone.

TRBV9	.	.	TRBJ2-3	TGTGCCAGCAGCGTAGATGTAACAGATACGCAGTATTTT	CASSVDVTDTQYF
TRBV12-5	TRBD2	once	TRBJ2-3	TGTGCTAGTGGTTTTGCGGGGGGCACAGATACGCAGTATTTT	CASGFAGGTDTQYF
TRBV11-3	TRBD2	.	TRBJ2-5	TGTGCCAGCACTCGGGGGGGATTAATAGAGACCCAGTACTTC	CASTRGGLIETQYF
TRBV11-1	TRBD1	.	TRBJ1-5	TGTGCCAGCAGCACTGGGACAGATAAAAATCAGCCCCAGCATTTT	CASSTGTDKNQPQHF
TRBV4-1	TRBD1	.	TRBJ1-3	TGCGCCAGCAGCCCCCAAACAGACAGGGGGTTAGACACCATATATTTT	CASSPQTDRGLDTIYF
TRBV19	TRBD2	few	TRBJ2-7	TGTGCCAGTAGCCTCAATGTACCTAGCGGGAGTTACGAGCAGTACTTC	CASSLNVPSGSYEQYF
TRBV29-1	TRBD2	.	TRBJ2-5	TGCAGCGCCGGGGGACTAGCGAGGGGGGAGACCCAGTACTTC	CSAGGLARGETQYF
TRBV6-5	.	.	TRBJ1-2	TGTGCCAGCAGAGCGAGCGGGTATGGCTACACCTTC	CASRASGYGYTF
TRBV28	.	.	TRBJ1-4	TGTGCCAGCCGGGGTGGAGGTGAAAAACTGTTTTTT	CASRGGGEKLFF
TRBV5-4	.	few	TRBJ1-2	TGTGCCAGCAGCTTGGGCAGAAACTATGGCTACACCTTC	CASSLGRNYGYTF
TRBV7-9	.	.	TRBJ1-2	TGTGCCAGCAGCTTAGGACAGTTCTATGGCTACACCTTC	CASSLGQFYGYTF
TRBV10-1	.	few	TRBJ1-1	TGCGCCAGCAGTGCCTCACAGGAGAACACTGAAGCTTTCTTT	CASSASQENTEAFF
TRBV2	.	.	TRBJ1-4	TGTGCCAGCAGGGGTCTGGGAGGTGAAAAACTGTTTTTT	CASRGLGGEKLFF
TRBV11-2	TRBD2	.	TRBJ2-3	TGTGCCAGCAGCTTATCATTCCCTAGCGGGAGCGTCACAGATACGCAGTATTTT	CASSLSFPSGSVTDTQYF
TRBV7-3	TRBD2	.	TRBJ2-3	TGTGCCAGCAGCCCTACAGGCGGGAGCGAAGATACGCAGTATTTT	CASSPTGGSEDTQYF
TRBV7-3	.	.	TRBJ2-5	TGTGCCAGCAGCTTACTGGGGGCTGGAGAGACCCAGTACTTC	CASSLLGAGETQYF
TRBV29-1	.	.	TRBJ2-1	TGCAGCGTTGAGGGACACTTGTTTGAGCAGTTCTTC	CSVEGHLFEQFF
TRBV14	TRBD2	.	TRBJ2-3	TGTGCCAGCAGCCAAGATAGAGCGGGAGGGCCTGCAGATACGCAGTATTTT	CASSQDRAGGPADTQYF
TRBV4-1	TRBD2	.	TRBJ2-5	TGCGCCAGCAGCCAAGATTTAACTAGCGGGCGCCAAGAGACCCAGTACTTC	CASSQDLTSGRQETQYF
TRBV30	.	.	TRBJ2-5	TGTGCCTGGAGTCGGGAGACCCAGTACTTC	CAWSRETQYF
TRBV19	.	.	TRBJ1-5	TGTGCCAGTAGTATTGTCAAGCTTACAGGGAATCAGCCCCAGCATTTT	CASSIVKLTGNQPQHF
TRBV21-1	.	.	TRBJ2-6	TGTGCCAGCAGCAAATTTTGCGGAGGACAGACCAAACCACAGGGGGCCAACGTCCTGACTTTC	CASSKFCGGQTKPQGANVLTF
TRBV19	TRBD1	.	TRBJ1-5	TGTGCCAGTAGAGACAGGGGAGATCAGCCCCAGCATTTT	CASRDRGDQPQHF